This T cell receptor (beta chain) originates from a study of human T cells and chemical hapten exposure. Each cDNA molecule in the library carried unique molecular identifiers. Using its own MiXCR run on the 5' RACE reads, TCRdb lists one record per CDR3 protein. The sample lists 110,000 or so distinct CDR3 sequences; approximately 20% were seen once. The total RNA was obtained from whole blood that was not fractionated. The CDR3 length is 16 residues. The J segment lost 3 bases and the V segment lost 2 bases, leaving 5 bases of the junction unmatched. Germline CDR1 reads ENHRY; CDR2 reads SYGVKD. This TCR was sampled from a human donor in good health. The rearrangement links TRBV10-3 to TRBJ1-3; 9 nucleotides line up with TRBD1. The CDR3 DNA reads as TGTGCCATCAGTGAGAACACAGGGGGCTATGGAAACACCATATATTTT. Its protein is CAISENTGGYGNTIYF.